A few counts support the clone carrying this TCR beta chain. The antigen remains unidentified. With a J-beta primer mix and a sample-barcoded 5' primer, a second PCR ran about 6 to 11 cycles. A minimum of 3 million CDR3-containing paired-end reads was obtained for each sample. TCRdb reanalysed the 5' RACE reads using MiXCR and keeps one entry per CDR3 protein. This table holds around 1.5 million distinct CDR3 sequences, 42% found once. There are 12 residues in the CDR3. CDR1 is SQVTM and CDR2 is ANQGSEA in the germline V gene. The V gene lost 4 bases and the J gene lost 4 bases, with 10 bases spanning the gap. This record belongs to a study of blood T cells in healthy people across ages. Study-level findings and limits: CMV infection status of these donors was not known.

Sequencing used blood. This TCR derives from a woman aged 18 to 35 in good health. This sequence joins TRBV29-1 and TRBJ2-5, with D perhaps matching TRBD2 (5 bases). In DNA form, the CDR3 reads TGCAGCGTTGGTGGGAGCGGAGAGACCCAGTACTTC. Protein product: CSVGGSGETQYF. Full variable domain (missing parts from reference TRBV29-1 and TRBJ2-5): SAVISQKPSRDICQRGTSLTIQCQVDSQVTMMFWYRQQPGQSLTLIATANQGSEATYESGFVIDKFPISRPNLTFSTLTVSNMSPEDSSIYLCSVGGSGETQYFGPGTRLLVL.